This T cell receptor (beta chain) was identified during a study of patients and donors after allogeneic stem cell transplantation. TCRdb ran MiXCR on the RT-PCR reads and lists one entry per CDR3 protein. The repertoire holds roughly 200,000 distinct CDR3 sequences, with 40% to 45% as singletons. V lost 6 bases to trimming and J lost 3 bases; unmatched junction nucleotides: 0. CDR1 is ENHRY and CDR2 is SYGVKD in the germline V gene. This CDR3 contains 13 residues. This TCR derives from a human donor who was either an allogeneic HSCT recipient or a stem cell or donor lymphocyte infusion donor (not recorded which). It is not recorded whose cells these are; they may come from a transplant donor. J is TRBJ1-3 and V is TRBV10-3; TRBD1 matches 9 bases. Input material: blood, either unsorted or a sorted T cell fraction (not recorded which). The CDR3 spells CAIRDRGGNTIYF. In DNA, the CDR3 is TGTGCCATCAGGGACAGGGGTGGAAACACCATATATTTT.